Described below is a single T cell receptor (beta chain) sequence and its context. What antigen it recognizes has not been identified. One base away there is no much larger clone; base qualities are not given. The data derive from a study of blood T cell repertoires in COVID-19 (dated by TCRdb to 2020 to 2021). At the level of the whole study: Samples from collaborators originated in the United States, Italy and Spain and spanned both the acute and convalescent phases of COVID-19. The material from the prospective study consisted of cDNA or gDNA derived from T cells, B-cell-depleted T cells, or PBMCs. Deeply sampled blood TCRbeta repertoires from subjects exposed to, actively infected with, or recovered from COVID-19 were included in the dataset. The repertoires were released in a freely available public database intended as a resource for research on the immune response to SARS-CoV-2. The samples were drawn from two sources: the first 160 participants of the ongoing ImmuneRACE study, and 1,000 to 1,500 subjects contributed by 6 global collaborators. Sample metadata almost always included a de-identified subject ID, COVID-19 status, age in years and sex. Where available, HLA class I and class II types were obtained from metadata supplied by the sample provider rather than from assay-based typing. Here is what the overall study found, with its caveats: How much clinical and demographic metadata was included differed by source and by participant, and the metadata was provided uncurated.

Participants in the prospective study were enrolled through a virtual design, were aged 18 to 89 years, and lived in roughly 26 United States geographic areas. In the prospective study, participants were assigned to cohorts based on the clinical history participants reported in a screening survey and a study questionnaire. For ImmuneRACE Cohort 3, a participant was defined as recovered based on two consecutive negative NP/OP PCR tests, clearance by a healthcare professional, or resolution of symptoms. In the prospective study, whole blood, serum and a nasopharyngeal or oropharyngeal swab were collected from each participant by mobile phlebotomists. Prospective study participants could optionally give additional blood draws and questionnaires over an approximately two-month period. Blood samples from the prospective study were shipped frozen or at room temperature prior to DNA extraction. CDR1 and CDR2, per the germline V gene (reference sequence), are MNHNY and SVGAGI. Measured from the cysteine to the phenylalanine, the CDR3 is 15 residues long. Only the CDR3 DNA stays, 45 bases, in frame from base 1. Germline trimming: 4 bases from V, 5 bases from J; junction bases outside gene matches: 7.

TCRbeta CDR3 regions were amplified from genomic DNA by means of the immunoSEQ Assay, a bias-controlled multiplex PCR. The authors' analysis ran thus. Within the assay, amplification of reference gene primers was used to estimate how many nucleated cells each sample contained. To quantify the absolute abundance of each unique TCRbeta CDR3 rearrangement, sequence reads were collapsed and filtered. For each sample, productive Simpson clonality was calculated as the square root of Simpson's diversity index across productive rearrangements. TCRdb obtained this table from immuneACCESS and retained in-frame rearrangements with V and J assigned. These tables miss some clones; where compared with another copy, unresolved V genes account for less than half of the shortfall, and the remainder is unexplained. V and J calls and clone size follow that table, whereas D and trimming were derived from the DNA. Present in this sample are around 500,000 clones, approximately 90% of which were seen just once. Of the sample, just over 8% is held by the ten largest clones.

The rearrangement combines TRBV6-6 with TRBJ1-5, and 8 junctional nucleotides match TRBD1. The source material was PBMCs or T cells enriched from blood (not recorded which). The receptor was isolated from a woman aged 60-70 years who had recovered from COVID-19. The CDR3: CASSSSTGGDQPQHF. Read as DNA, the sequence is TGTGCCAGCAGTTCTTCAACAGGGGGGGATCAGCCCCAGCATTTT.